The T cell receptor (beta chain) under discussion was sequenced for a study of T-cell memory formation after mild COVID-19. At the level of the study: TCR clusters were largely donor specific. Study-level results: Among CD4+ contracting clones, most were CM and EM, and CD8+ ones EMRA. Whether second-wave clones peaking at day 37 were SARS-CoV-2 specific went unconfirmed. Clones shrinking from day 15 to 85 showed even CD4/CD8 mixes; later expanders tilted CD4+.

Via MiXCR, TCRdb re-called the 5' RACE reads, giving one row per CDR3 protein. The data contain some 600,000 distinct CDR3 sequences, 17% of them singletons. A remark on this clonotype: Its antigen is as yet unknown.

The CDR3 is made up of 15 amino acids. CDR1 and CDR2 from the germline V gene are LGHDT and YNNKEL (reference sequence). The V end was cut by 1 base, the J end by 3 bases, with 13 bases between. This chain links TRBV3-1 with TRBJ2-7; possible D gene TRBD1, 6 bases. Sequencing was carried out using PBMCs or a T cell subset sorted from them (not recorded which). This sequence originates from an adult woman who had mild COVID-19 (a few samples of this study predate the infection). Cell type and time point are not known. CDR3 coding DNA: TGTGCCAGCAGCCAAGGCGAGACAGGATTCTACGAGCAGTACTTC. Amino acids: CASSQGETGFYEQYF.